This T cell receptor (beta chain) was captured in a study of shared clonotypes between healthy human individuals. The J segment lost 5 bases and the V segment lost 2 bases, leaving 6 bases of the junction unmatched. This CDR3 spans 15 amino acids. Looked up from germline, CDR1 is MNHEY and CDR2 is SMNVEV (reference sequence). On this clone itself: Its antigen is still unknown.

Study results and caveats: Between a handful of donors, naive CD4 clonotypes were shared at a level of approximately 5%.

Genomic DNA (from each subset) was split evenly across several immunoSEQ plates. The method was immunoSEQ multiplex PCR; TCRdb's version includes in-frame clones alone and lacks a portion of them. This table holds over a million clones, approximately 70% found once. The genes are TRBV27 and TRBJ2-5; TRBD1 matches 9 bases. Sequencing was carried out using memory CD4+ T cells sorted from blood. The subset denotes: CD45RA-negative fraction. The TCR was taken from a man in his late teens or twenties in good health. CDR3 DNA sequence: TGTGCCAGCAGTTTAGAACAGGGGGCGATGGAGACCCAGTACTTC. This gives the protein CASSLEQGAMETQYF.